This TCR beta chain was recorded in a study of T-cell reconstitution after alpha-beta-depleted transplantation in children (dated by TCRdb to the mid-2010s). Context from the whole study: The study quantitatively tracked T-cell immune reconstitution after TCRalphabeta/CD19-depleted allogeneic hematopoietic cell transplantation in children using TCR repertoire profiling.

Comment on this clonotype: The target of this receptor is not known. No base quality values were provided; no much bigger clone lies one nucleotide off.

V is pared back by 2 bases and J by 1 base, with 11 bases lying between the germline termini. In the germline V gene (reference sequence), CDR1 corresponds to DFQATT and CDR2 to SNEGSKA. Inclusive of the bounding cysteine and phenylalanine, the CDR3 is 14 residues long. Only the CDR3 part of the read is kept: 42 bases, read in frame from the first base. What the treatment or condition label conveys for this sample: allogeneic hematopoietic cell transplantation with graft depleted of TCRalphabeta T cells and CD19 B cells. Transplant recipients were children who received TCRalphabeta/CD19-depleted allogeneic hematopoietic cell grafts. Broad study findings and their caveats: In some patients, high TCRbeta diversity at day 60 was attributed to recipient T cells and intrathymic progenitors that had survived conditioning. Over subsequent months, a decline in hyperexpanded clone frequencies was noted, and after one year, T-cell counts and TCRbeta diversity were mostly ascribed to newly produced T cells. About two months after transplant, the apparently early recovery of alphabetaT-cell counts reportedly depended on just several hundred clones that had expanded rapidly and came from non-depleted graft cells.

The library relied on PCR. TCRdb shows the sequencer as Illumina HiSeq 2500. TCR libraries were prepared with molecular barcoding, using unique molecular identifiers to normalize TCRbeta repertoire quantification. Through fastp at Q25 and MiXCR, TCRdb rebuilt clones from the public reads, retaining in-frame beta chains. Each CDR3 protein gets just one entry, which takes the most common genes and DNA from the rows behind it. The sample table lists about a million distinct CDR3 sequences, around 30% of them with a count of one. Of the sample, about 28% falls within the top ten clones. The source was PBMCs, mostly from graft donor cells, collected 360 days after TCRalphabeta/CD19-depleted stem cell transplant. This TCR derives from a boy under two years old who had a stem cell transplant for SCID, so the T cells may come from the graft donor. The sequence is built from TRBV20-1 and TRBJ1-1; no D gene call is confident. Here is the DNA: TGCAGTGCTAGATCGCCGGCAGCGAACACTGAAGCTTTCTTT. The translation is CSARSPAANTEAFF.